The TCR beta chain under discussion was sequenced for a study of blood T cells in healthy people across ages. Across the study: Using template switching, researchers captured about one barcoded beta molecule for each two T cells.

This clonotype came up many times. The antigen is unknown. This CDR3 is 16 amino acids long. Per the germline V gene, CDR1 is LGHNA and CDR2 is YNFKEQ. The trim removed 1 base at V and 4 bases at J, leaving 5 bases unmatched. A second PCR of 7 to 11 cycles used a sample-barcoded 5' primer and a J-beta primer mix. Each cDNA molecule received a tag from a template-switch adaptor that had 12 random nucleotides. Each CDR3 protein gets one entry after TCRdb re-called the 5' RACE reads with MiXCR. The repertoire holds roughly 1.9 million distinct CDR3 sequences, with around 42% as singletons. Whole-study findings and limits: Naive T cell percentage showed a strong correlation with TCR beta diversity. Without sorted subsets, naive and antigen-experienced compartments could not be conclusively compared.

The sequencing input was blood. The TCR comes from a human donor in good health. The rearrangement uses TRBV4-2 and TRBJ2-1, with 9 bases matching TRBD2. The CDR3 region has the DNA TGTGCCAGCAGCCAAGGTTGGCGGGGGGGTTACAATGAGCAGTTCTTC. This sequence encodes CASSQGWRGGYNEQFF.